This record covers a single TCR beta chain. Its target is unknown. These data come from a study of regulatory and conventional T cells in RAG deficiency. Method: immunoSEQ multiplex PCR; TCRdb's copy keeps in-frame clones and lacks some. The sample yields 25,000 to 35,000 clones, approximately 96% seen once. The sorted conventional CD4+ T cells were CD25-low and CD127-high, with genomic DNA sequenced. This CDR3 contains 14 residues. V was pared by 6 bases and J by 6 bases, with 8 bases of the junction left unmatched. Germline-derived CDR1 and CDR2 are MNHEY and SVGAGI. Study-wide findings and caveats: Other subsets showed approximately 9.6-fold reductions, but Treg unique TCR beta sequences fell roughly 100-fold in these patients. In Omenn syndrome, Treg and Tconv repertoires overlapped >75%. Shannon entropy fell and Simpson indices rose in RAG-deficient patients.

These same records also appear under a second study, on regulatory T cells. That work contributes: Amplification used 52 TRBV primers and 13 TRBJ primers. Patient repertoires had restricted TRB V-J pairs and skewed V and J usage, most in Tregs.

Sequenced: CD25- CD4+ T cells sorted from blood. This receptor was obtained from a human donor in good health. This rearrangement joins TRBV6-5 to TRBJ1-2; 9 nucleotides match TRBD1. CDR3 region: CASRAPGQGDGYTF. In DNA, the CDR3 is TGTGCCAGCAGAGCGCCGGGACAGGGTGATGGCTACACCTTC.